Described below is a single T cell receptor (beta chain) sequence and its context. Its antigen is unknown. This entry is derived from a study of shared clonotypes between healthy human individuals. Study background: Each donor's CD4 naive and CD4 memory cells filled three plates apiece, CD8 naive two, and CD8 memory one.

The test was conducted at deep level. The table came from immunoSEQ multiplex PCR; TCRdb's copy has only in-frame clones and leaves some out. The sample has around 1.9 million clones, about 92% seen once. Study-wide results and caveats: Researchers found naive subsets generally carried larger estimated richness than memory subsets.

V shed 6 bases and J 14 bases; nucleotides not matched to a gene: 15. The CDR3 loop spans 15 amino acids. CDR1 and CDR2 from the germline V gene are MDHEN and SYDVKM. CD45RO-negative CD8 cells positively selected for CCR7 made up the naive population, which excluded terminally differentiated effector memory CD45RA+ cells. The sequence came from a man between 18 and 29 years old in good health. Some clones in this sample may be carry-over from other donors' samples. The chain couples TRBV28 to TRBJ1-6, with 8 bases lining up with TRBD1. Input material: naive CD8+ T cells from PBMCs. The CDR3 DNA sequence: TGTGCCAGCAGGCCCTGGTTGGCAGGGGGCGATACCCTCCACTTT. Amino acid sequence: CASRPWLAGGDTLHF.